Shown below are 23 T cell receptor beta chains from a single sample sequenced in a study of blood T cell repertoires in COVID-19. Assay: immunoSEQ multiplex PCR; the TCRdb copy retains only in-frame clones and omits some. The sample consists of roughly 200,000 clones, 87% of them appearing once. The specimen sequenced was peripheral blood. These TCRs come from a man aged 55 to 70 who had recovered from COVID-19.

The rearrangement joins TRBV28 to TRBJ1-5; D uncertain. V gave up 7 bases and J gave up 3 bases, with 16 bases separating them. Looked up from germline, CDR1 is MDHEN and CDR2 is SYDVKM. The CDR3 has 15 residues. The DNA of the CDR3 is TGTGCCAGCATTACTACGAACGGGGACAATCAGCCCCAGCATTTT. It specifies CASITTNGDNQPQHF.

The J gene is TRBJ2-1, the V gene TRBV25-1; D remains unclear. Trimming removed 4 bases at V and 2 bases at J, with 9 bases between. This CDR3 comprises 14 residues. The V gene's germline CDR1 is MGHDK and CDR2 SYGVNS. DNA for the CDR3: TGTGCCAGCAGTGGCCTGCTAGCCTACAATGAGCAGTTCTTC. It specifies CASSGLLAYNEQFF.

The V call is TRBV29-1, the J call TRBJ2-1; 14 nucleotides line up with TRBD2. The CDR3 totals 15 residues. The germline V gene has CDR1 SQVTM and CDR2 ANQGSEA. V lost 3 bases to trimming and J lost 9 bases; unmatched junction nucleotides: 7. This CDR3 is CSVEHGTSGSSEQFF. CDR3 nucleotides: TGCAGCGTTGAGCACGGGACTAGCGGGAGCAGTGAGCAGTTCTTC.

The chain uses TRBV6-5 and TRBJ1-3; TRBD1 aligns across 7 bases. Germline assignment: CDR1 MNHEY and CDR2 SVGAGI. The CDR3 contains 14 residues. With V trimmed by 5 bases and J by 4 bases, 5 bases remained unmatched. This chain's CDR3 is CASSRQGGGNTIYF. The CDR3 region has the DNA TGTGCCAGCAGTCGACAGGGCGGCGGAAACACCATATATTTT.

The chain is built from TRBV6-5 and TRBJ1-2; possible D gene TRBD1, 6 bases. Germline CDR1 is MNHEY and CDR2 is SVGAGI. This CDR3 region has 14 residues. Trimming removed 6 bases from V and 7 bases from J, with 18 bases in between. The CDR3 region is CASRRDTGPLGYTF. The CDR3 nucleotides read TGTGCCAGCAGACGGGACACGGGCCCCCTTGGCTACACCTTC.

The chain couples TRBV6-5 to TRBJ1-5, with D maybe TRBD1 (5 bases). Germline V CDR1 and CDR2: MNHEY, SVGAGI. This CDR3 contains 15 residues. Trimming took 8 bases from V and 0 from J, leaving 14 bases between them. The CDR3 DNA follows: TGTGCCAGCGCGGCACAGGCCCTTAGCAATCAGCCCCAGCATTTT. Its protein product is CASAAQALSNQPQHF.

This clone was observed a handful of times. The chain uses TRBV28 and TRBJ2-2; D may be TRBD2 (6 bases). Germline loops: CDR1 MDHEN, CDR2 SYDVKM. This CDR3 region has 17 residues. V shed 7 bases and J shed 6 bases, with 24 bases lying between them. CDR3 sequence reads: CASNQPPTRKIPGELFF. CDR3 DNA: TGTGCCAGCAACCAACCACCGACTAGGAAAATTCCCGGGGAGCTGTTTTTT. The variable domain in full, with the rest retrieved from reference TRBV28 and TRBJ2-2, is DVKVTQSSRYLVKRTGEKVFLECVQDMDHENMFWYRQDPGLGLRLIYFSYDVKMKEKGDIPEGYSVSREKKERFSLILESASTNQTSMYLCASNQPPTRKIPGELFFGEGSRLTVL.

This clone came up once. In the same sample, other DNA sequences code for this CDR3. This chain joins TRBV7-9 and TRBJ1-3; no clear D. CDR1 is SEHNR and CDR2 is FQNEAQ in the germline V gene (reference sequence). The CDR3 runs 14 residues. Between the trimmed V and J ends, which lost 5 bases and 2 bases, there was a span of 10 bases. CDR3 sequence: CASSPTGAGNTIYF. CDR3 DNA sequence: TGTGCCAGCAGCCCAACCGGGGCTGGAAACACCATATATTTT.

This chain uses TRBV6-6 with TRBJ1-1; D is uncertain. The length of the CDR3 is 16 residues. From germline, CDR1 is MNHNY and CDR2 SVGAGI (reference sequence). Trimming stripped 0 bases from V and 4 bases from J, with 15 bases between. CDR3 sequence: CASSYSRRRNSTEAFF. CDR3 coding DNA: TGTGCCAGCAGTTACTCGAGACGTCGGAACAGCACTGAAGCTTTCTTT.

The chain recombines TRBV28 with TRBJ1-1, with TRBD1 as a possible D gene (6 bases). CDR1 is MDHEN, CDR2 SYDVKM, per germline. The length of the CDR3 is 15 residues. V was cut by 7 bases and J by 4 bases, with 19 bases left in between. The CDR3 reads CASTTWGGRRTEAFF. The CDR3 DNA reads as TGTGCCAGCACTACTTGGGGGGGCAGACGCACTGAAGCTTTCTTT.

The chain is built from TRBV24-1 and TRBJ2-2, with TRBD1 matching over 10 bases. V trimming: 6 bases; J trimming: 4 bases; junction bases outside the gene matches: 4. In germline, CDR1 is KGHDR, CDR2 SFDVKD. This CDR3 has 15 amino acids. CDR3 sequence reads: CATSRTGGITGELFF. As DNA, the CDR3 is TGTGCCACCAGTCGGACAGGGGGGATCACCGGGGAGCTGTTTTTT.

This clone was counted once. The genes are TRBV11-2 and TRBJ2-1, with 12 bases that match TRBD2. The junction had 5 bases not matched to a gene; V was cut back by 4 bases and J by 7 bases. The CDR3 has 15 residues. Germline V gene lookup returns CDR1 SGHAT and CDR2 FQNNGV. CDR3 coding DNA: TGTGCCAGCAGCTCCCTAGCGGGAGGGGGAAATGAGCAGTTCTTC. Its translation is CASSSLAGGGNEQFF.

This chain uses TRBV9 with TRBJ2-1; 9 nucleotides match TRBD2. The V segment lost 4 bases and the J segment 7 bases; nucleotides outside the gene matches: 9. The CDR3 runs to 15 residues. The germline V gene has CDR1 SGDLS and CDR2 YYNGEE. The CDR3 DNA is TGTGCCAGCAGCCCTAGCGGGACATCGGTAAATGAGCAGTTCTTC. Protein: CASSPSGTSVNEQFF.

This clone was detected only a few times. This sequence joins TRBV23-1 and TRBJ2-5; 9 bases match TRBD1. TRBV23-1 is annotated as an ORF whose role is uncertain. J lost 3 bases, V lost 0 bases, and 5 bases had no gene match. This CDR3 has 16 amino acids. CDR3 protein: CASSQSRGQGEETQYF. CDR3 in DNA: TGCGCCAGCAGTCAATCGAGGGGACAGGGAGAAGAGACCCAGTACTTC.

The rearrangement links TRBV28 to TRBJ1-2; TRBD1 agrees at 10 bases. V dropped 5 bases and J dropped 8; count of bases not matched to a gene: 5. The CDR3 is made up of 13 amino acids. From germline, CDR1 is MDHEN and CDR2 SYDVKM. DNA for the CDR3: TGTGCCAGCAGTATCGGGACAGGGGTCGGCTACACCTTC. Translating gives CASSIGTGVGYTF.

The gene calls are TRBV9 and TRBJ1-3, with TRBD1 matching 7 bases. The J segment lost 2 bases and the V segment lost 4 bases, leaving 9 bases of the junction unmatched. The CDR3 sequence is 16 residues long. Germline V gives CDR1 SGDLS, CDR2 YYNGEE. CDR3 in DNA: TGTGCCAGCAGCCGGGGGGGCGACAGGGCTGGAAACACCATATATTTT. This translates into CASSRGGDRAGNTIYF.

This sequence joins TRBV10-1 and TRBJ2-1; no definite D call. In germline, CDR1 is WNHNN, CDR2 SYGVQD (reference sequence). This CDR3 contains 14 residues. V dropped 3 bases and J dropped 8 bases, with 14 bases sitting between them. CDR3 bases: TGCGCCAGCAGTGAAAGTCCTTCGGCGGATGAGCAGTTCTTC. Translating it yields CASSESPSADEQFF.

This chain connects TRBV29-1 to TRBJ1-1, with D uncertain. CDR1 and CDR2 from the germline V gene are SQVTM and ANQGSEA. V dropped 5 bases and J dropped 0 bases, with 16 bases sitting between them. This CDR3 contains 15 residues. The CDR3 DNA reads TGCAGCGTTCTTCCCCGACGGAGCATGAACACTGAAGCTTTCTTT. Its protein product is CSVLPRRSMNTEAFF.

The chain combines TRBV30 with TRBJ2-4, with D possibly being TRBD2 (5 bases). Germline V lookup: CDR1 GTSNPN, CDR2 SVGIG (reference sequence). V was cut by 5 bases and J by 10 bases, with 12 bases left in between. CDR3 size: 11 residues. CDR3 loop: CAWGLPGIQYF. The DNA for the CDR3 is TGTGCCTGGGGACTTCCGGGGATTCAGTACTTC.

CDR3 DNA: TGTGCCAGCAGCCACGGACAGGGACCAGATACGCAGTATTTT. This sequence encodes CASSHGQGPDTQYF. V is TRBV7-9 and J is TRBJ2-3; TRBD1 aligns across 8 bases. Germline values: CDR1 SEHNR, CDR2 FQNEAQ (reference sequence). Germline trimming cut 5 bases from V and 4 bases from J; bases unmatched to any gene: 5. The CDR3 is 14 amino acids.

V gene TRBV11-3 combines with J gene TRBJ1-1, with D unresolved. The germline V and J ends were trimmed by 3 bases and 4 bases, with 9 bases remaining between them. Germline V lookup: CDR1 SGHNT, CDR2 YENEEA. The CDR3 spans 13 residues. The CDR3 sequence: CASSFLPGTEAFF. Written as DNA, the CDR3 is TGTGCCAGCAGCTTCCTCCCGGGCACTGAAGCTTTCTTT.

This rearrangement joins TRBV19 to TRBJ2-2; weak D call: TRBD1 (5 bases). Looked up from germline, CDR1 is LNHDA and CDR2 is SQIVND (reference sequence). V was clipped by 5 bases and J by 4 bases, with 14 bases between them. The CDR3 runs to 15 residues. The CDR3 region is CASSDRTTFTGELFF. CDR3 sequence (DNA): TGTGCCAGTAGTGACCGGACAACATTCACCGGGGAGCTGTTTTTT.

The chain is built from TRBV7-9 and TRBJ1-4, with TRBD1 matching 8 bases. J was trimmed by 7 bases and V by 0 bases; bases with no gene match: 7. CDR3 length equals 16 residues. Germline V CDR1 and CDR2: SEHNR, FQNEAQ (reference sequence). DNA for the CDR3: TGTGCCAGCAGCTTAGCGGGGACAGGTTCGAGTGAAAAACTGTTTTTT. Encoded protein: CASSLAGTGSSEKLFF. Full variable domain (rest looked up from reference TRBV7-9 and TRBJ1-4): DTGVSQNPRHKITKRGQNVTFRCDPISEHNRLYWYRQTLGQGPEFLTYFQNEAQLEKSRLLSDRFSAERPKGSFSTLEIQRTEQGDSAMYLCASSLAGTGSSEKLFFGSGTQLSVL.